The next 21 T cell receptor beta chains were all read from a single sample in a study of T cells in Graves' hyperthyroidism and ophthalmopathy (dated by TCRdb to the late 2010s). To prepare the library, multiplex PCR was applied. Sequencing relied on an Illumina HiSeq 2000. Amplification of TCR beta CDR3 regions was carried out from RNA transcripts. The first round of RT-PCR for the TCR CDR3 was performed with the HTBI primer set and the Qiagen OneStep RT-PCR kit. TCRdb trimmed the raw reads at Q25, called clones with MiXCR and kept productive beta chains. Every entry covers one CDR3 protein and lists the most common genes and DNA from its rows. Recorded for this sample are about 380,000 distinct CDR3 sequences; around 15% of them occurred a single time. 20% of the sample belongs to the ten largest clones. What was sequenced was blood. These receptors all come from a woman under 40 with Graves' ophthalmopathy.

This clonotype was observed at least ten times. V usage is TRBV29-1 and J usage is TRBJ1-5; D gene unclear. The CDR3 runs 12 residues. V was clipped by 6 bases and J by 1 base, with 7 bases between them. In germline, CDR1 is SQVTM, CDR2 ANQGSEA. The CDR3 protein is CSVGYSNQPQHF. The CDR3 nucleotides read TGCAGCGTCGGTTACAGCAATCAGCCCCAGCATTTT.

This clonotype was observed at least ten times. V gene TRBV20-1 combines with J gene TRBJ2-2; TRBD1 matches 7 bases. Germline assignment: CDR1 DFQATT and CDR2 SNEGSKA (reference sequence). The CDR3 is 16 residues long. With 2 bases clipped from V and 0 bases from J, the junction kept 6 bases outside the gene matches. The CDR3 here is CSARSGQAANTGELFF. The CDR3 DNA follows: TGCAGTGCTAGATCCGGACAGGCGGCGAACACCGGGGAGCTGTTTTTT.

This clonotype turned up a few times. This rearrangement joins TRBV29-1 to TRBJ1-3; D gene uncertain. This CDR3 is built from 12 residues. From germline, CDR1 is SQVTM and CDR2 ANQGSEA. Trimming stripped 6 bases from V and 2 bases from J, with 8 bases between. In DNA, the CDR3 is TGCAGCGTGTCATGGGCTGGAAACACCATATATTTT. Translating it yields CSVSWAGNTIYF.

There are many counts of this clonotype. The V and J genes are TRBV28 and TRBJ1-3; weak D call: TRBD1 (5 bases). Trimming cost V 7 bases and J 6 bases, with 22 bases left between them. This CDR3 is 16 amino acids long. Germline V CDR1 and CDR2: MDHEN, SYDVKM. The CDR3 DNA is TGTGCCAGCAAACTTACATCAGGGAGCGGTTTAAACACCATATATTTT. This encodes CASKLTSGSGLNTIYF. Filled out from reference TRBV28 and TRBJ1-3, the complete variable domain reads DVKVTQSSRYLVKRTGEKVFLECVQDMDHENMFWYRQDPGLGLRLIYFSYDVKMKEKGDIPEGYSVSREKKERFSLILESASTNQTSMYLCASKLTSGSGLNTIYFGEGSWLTVV.

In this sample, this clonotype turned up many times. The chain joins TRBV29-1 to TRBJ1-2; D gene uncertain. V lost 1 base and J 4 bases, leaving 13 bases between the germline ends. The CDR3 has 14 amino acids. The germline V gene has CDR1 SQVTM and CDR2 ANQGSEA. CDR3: CSVEGETERYGYTF. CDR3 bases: TGCAGCGTTGAAGGGGAGACTGAGCGCTATGGCTACACCTTC.

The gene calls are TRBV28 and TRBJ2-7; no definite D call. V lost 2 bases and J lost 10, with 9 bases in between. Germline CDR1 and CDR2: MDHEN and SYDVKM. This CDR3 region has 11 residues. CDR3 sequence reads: CASSLNREQYF. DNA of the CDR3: TGTGCCAGCAGTTTAAACCGCGAACAGTACTTC.

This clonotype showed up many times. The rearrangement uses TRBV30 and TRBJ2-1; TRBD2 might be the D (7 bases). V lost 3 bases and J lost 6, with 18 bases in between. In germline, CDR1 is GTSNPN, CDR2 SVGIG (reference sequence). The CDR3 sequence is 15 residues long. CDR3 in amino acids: CAWSAAGAGVNEQFF. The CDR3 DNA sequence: TGTGCCTGGAGCGCCGCGGGGGCAGGGGTCAATGAGCAGTTCTTC. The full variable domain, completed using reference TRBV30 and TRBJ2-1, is SQTIHQWPATLVQPVGSPLSLECTVEGTSNPNLYWYRQAAGRGLQLLFYSVGIGQISSEVPQNLSASRPQDRQFILSSKKLLLSDSGFYLCAWSAAGAGVNEQFFGPGTRLTVL.

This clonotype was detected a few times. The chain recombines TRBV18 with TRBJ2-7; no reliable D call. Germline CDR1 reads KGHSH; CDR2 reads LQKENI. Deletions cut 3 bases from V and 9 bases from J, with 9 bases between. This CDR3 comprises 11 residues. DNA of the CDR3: TGTGCCAGCTCACCGGGGTCGGGGCAGTACTTC. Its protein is CASSPGSGQYF.

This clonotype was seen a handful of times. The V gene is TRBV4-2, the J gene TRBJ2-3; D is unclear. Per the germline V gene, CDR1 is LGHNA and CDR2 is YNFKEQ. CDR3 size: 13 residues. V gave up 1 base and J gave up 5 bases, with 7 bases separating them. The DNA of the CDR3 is TGTGCCAGCAGCCAAGGGGCCCAAGATACGCAGTATTTT. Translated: CASSQGAQDTQYF.

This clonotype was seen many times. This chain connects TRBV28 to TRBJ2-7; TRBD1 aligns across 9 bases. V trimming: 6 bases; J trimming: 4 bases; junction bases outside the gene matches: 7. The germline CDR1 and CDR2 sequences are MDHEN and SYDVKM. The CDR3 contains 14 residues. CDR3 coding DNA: TGTGCCAGCAGGGAAACAGGGGGCGGGTACGAGCAGTACTTC. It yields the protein CASRETGGGYEQYF.

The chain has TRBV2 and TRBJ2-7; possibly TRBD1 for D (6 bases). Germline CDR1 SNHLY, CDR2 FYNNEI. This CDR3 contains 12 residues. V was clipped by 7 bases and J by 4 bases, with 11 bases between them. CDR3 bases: TGTGCCAGCACCCGCCAGGGGTACGAGCAGTACTTC. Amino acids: CASTRQGYEQYF.

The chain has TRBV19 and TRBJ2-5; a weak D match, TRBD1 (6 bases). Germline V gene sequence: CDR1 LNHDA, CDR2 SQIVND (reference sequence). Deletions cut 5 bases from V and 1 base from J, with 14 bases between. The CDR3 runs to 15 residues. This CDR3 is CASSRLRGTQETQYF. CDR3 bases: TGTGCCAGTAGTCGCCTCAGGGGAACCCAAGAGACCCAGTACTTC.

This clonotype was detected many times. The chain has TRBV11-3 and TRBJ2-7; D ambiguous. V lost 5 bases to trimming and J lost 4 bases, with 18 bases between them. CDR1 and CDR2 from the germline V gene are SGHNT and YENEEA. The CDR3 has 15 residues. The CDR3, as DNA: TGTGCCAGCAGCATCTCACCGGTGACCTCATACGAGCAGTACTTC. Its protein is CASSISPVTSYEQYF.

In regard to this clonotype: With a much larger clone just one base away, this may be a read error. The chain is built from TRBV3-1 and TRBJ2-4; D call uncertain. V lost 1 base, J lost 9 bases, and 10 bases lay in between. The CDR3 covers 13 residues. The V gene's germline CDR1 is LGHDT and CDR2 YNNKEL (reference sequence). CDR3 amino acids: CASSQGASGIQYF. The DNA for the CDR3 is TGTGCCAGCAGCCAAGGGGCATCGGGCATTCAGTACTTC.

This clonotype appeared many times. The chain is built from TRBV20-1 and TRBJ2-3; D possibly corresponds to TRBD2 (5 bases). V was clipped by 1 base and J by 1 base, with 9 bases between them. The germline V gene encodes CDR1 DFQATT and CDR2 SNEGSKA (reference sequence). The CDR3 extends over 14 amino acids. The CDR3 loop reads CSARVRGRTDTQYF. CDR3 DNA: TGCAGTGCTAGAGTGAGAGGGCGCACAGATACGCAGTATTTT.

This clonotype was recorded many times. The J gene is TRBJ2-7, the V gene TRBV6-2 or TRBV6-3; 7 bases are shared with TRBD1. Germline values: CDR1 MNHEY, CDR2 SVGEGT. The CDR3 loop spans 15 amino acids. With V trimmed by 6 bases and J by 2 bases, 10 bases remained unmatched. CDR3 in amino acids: CASRGTGTAAYEQYF. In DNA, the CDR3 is TGTGCCAGCAGGGGAACCGGGACAGCGGCCTACGAGCAGTACTTC.

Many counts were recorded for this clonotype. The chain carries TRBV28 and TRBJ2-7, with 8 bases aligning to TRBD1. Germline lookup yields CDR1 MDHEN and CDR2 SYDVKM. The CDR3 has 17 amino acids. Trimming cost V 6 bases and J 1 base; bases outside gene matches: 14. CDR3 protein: CASSWTGTSIQSYEQYF. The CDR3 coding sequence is TGTGCCAGCAGCTGGACAGGGACCTCCATCCAGTCCTACGAGCAGTACTTC.

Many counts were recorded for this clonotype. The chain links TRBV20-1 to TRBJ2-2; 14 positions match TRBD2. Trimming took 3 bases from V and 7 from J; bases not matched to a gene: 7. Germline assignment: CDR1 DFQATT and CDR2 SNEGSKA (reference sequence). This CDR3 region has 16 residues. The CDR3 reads CSARTTSGGAVGELFF. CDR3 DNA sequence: TGCAGTGCTAGGACGACTAGCGGGGGGGCTGTCGGGGAGCTGTTTTTT.

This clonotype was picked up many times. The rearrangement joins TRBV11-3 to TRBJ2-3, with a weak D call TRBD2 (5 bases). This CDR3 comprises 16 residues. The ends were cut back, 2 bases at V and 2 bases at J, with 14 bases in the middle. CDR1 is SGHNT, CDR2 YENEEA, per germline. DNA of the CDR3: TGTGCCAGCAGCTTAACCAGCGGATTCCCCACAGATACGCAGTATTTT. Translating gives CASSLTSGFPTDTQYF.

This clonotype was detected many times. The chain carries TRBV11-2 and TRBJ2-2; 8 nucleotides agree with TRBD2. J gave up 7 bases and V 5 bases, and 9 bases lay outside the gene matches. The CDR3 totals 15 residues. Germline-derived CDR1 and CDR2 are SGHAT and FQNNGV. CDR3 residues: CASSPPGGANGELFF. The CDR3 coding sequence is TGTGCCAGCAGCCCACCCGGGGGGGCAAACGGGGAGCTGTTTTTT.

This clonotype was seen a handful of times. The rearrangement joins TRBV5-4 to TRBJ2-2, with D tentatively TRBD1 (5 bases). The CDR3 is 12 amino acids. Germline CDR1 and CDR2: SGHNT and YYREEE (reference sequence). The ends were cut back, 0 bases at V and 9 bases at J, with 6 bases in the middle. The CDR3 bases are TGTGCCAGCAGCTTGGACAGGAGGGAGCTGTTTTTT. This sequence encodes CASSLDRRELFF.